These 29 T cell receptor beta chains came from one sample sequenced in a study of cytomegalovirus exposure and HLA in healthy donors. Amplification used 60 Vbeta primers and 13 Jbeta primers. Data came from immunoSEQ multiplex PCR; TCRdb stores just in-frame clones and leaves some out. This sample has approximately 130,000 clones, with approximately 85% found just once. Material: PBMCs. The receptors were gathered from a woman in her 30s in good health and CMV-seropositive.

The rearrangement joins TRBV9 to TRBJ2-2; no reliable D call. The CDR3 loop spans 13 amino acids. V gave up 2 bases and J gave up 4 bases, with 6 bases separating them. The germline V gene has CDR1 SGDLS and CDR2 YYNGEE. Written as DNA, the CDR3 is TGTGCCAGCAGCGTCAGAACCACCGGGGAGCTGTTTTTT. It encodes CASSVRTTGELFF.

This sequence joins TRBV19 and TRBJ2-5; 8 positions agree with TRBD1. The trim removed 5 bases at V and 4 bases at J, leaving 9 bases unmatched. The CDR3 runs 15 residues. Germline V gene sequence: CDR1 LNHDA, CDR2 SQIVND (reference sequence). In nucleotides, the CDR3 is TGTGCCAGTAGTGTCTGGACAGGGTTGTTAGAGACCCAGTACTTC. It is translated as CASSVWTGLLETQYF.

The chain recombines TRBV5-4 with TRBJ2-7; 11 bases fit TRBD2. The V gene end was trimmed by 4 bases and the J gene end by 8 bases; junction bases not matched to a gene: 8. Germline CDR1 SGHNT, CDR2 YYREEE (reference sequence). This CDR3 spans 14 amino acids. The CDR3 loop reads CASSLGTSGMKQYF. The DNA for the CDR3 is TGTGCCAGCAGCCTCGGGACTAGCGGAATGAAGCAGTACTTC.

J is TRBJ2-5 and V is TRBV27, with TRBD2 matching over 14 bases. Germline CDR1 and CDR2: MNHEY and SMNVEV (reference sequence). The CDR3 covers 15 residues. The junction had 2 bases not matched to a gene; V was cut back by 3 bases and J by 5 bases. CDR3 loop: CASSFRLAGGETQYF. The CDR3 DNA reads TGTGCCAGCAGTTTCCGACTAGCGGGGGGGGAGACCCAGTACTTC.

This chain uses TRBV19 with TRBJ1-3, with D perhaps TRBD1 (5 bases). Germline CDR1 is LNHDA and CDR2 is SQIVND (reference sequence). V was cut by 3 bases and J by 0 bases, with 9 bases left in between. This CDR3 has 15 amino acids. The CDR3 coding sequence is TGTGCCAGTAGTATCACAGGCGACTCTGGAAACACCATATATTTT. Protein: CASSITGDSGNTIYF.

The chain's CDR3 is CAWNEVNTEAFF. CDR3 nucleotides: TGTGCCTGGAACGAGGTGAACACTGAAGCTTTCTTT. The chain recombines TRBV30 with TRBJ1-1; D is uncertain. The germline V and J ends were trimmed by 4 bases and 0 bases, with 6 bases remaining between them. Germline CDR1 is GTSNPN and CDR2 is SVGIG (reference sequence). The CDR3 runs 12 residues.

This clone was observed a few times. Other DNA sequences of this sample code for an identical CDR3. The V call is TRBV5-1, the J call TRBJ1-2; possible D gene TRBD1, 6 bases. The CDR3 runs to 12 residues. Trimming cost V 0 bases and J 8 bases, with 8 bases left between them. Germline V CDR1 and CDR2: SGHRS, YFSETQ. The CDR3 reads CASSLDRDGYTF. DNA for the CDR3: TGCGCCAGCAGCTTGGACAGGGACGGCTACACCTTC.

Written as DNA, the CDR3 is TGTGCCAGCTCCCAGGGAAACGATGGCTACACCTTC. Residues: CASSQGNDGYTF. V gene TRBV5-6 combines with J gene TRBJ1-2; perhaps TRBD1 as D (5 bases). Germline CDR1 and CDR2: SGHDT and YYEEEE. This CDR3 spans 12 amino acids. V dropped 7 bases and J dropped 6 bases, with 13 bases sitting between them. Full variable domain (remainder filled in from reference TRBV5-6 and TRBJ1-2): DAGVTQSPTHLIKTRGQQVTLRCSPKSGHDTVSWYQQALGQGPQFIFQYYEEEERQRGNFPDRFSGHQFPNYSSELNVNALLLGDSALYLCASSQGNDGYTFGSGTRLTVV.

The J gene is TRBJ2-5, the V gene TRBV30, with 7 positions matching TRBD2. Germline values: CDR1 GTSNPN, CDR2 SVGIG (reference sequence). The CDR3 contains 15 residues. Germline trimming cut 0 bases from V and 0 bases from J; bases unmatched to any gene: 4. CDR3 DNA sequence: TGTGCCTGGAGTGTCCCGCGGGGGTACCAAGAGACCCAGTACTTC. It codes for CAWSVPRGYQETQYF.

The chain couples TRBV27 to TRBJ2-2; possible D gene TRBD2, 5 bases. Trimming pared 3 bases from V and 5 bases from J, leaving 7 bases between. This CDR3 has 13 amino acids. From germline, CDR1 is MNHEY and CDR2 SMNVEV (reference sequence). The CDR3 here is CASSFPGTGELFF. The DNA of the CDR3 is TGTGCCAGCAGTTTTCCGGGGACCGGGGAGCTGTTTTTT.

The DNA of the CDR3 is TGTGCCAGCAACAGACAGGCGGAAGACTATGGCTACACCTTC. Amino acid sequence: CASNRQAEDYGYTF. The chain carries TRBV9 and TRBJ1-2; tentatively, D is TRBD1 (6 bases). V was cut by 6 bases and J by 3 bases, with 15 bases left in between. This CDR3 has 14 amino acids. Germline assignment: CDR1 SGDLS and CDR2 YYNGEE. The full variable domain, its missing parts supplied by reference TRBV9 and TRBJ1-2, is DSGVTQTPKHLITATGQRVTLRCSPRSGDLSVYWYQQSLDQGLQFLIQYYNGEERAKGNILERFSAQQFPDLHSELNLSSLELGDSALYFCASNRQAEDYGYTFGSGTRLTVV.

The chain employs TRBV18 and TRBJ2-7, with 7 bases aligning to TRBD1. CDR3 length equals 12 residues. Germline V lookup: CDR1 KGHSH, CDR2 LQKENI. After removal of 8 bases from V and 6 bases from J, the junction contained 7 bases not matched to a gene. This CDR3 is CASGLTGIEQYF. The CDR3 DNA is TGTGCCAGCGGACTGACAGGGATCGAGCAGTACTTC.

A word on this clone: The same CDR3 is also encoded by other DNA sequences in this sample. The genes are TRBV5-6 and TRBJ2-7; unclear D gene. This CDR3 comprises 12 residues. Trimming took 3 bases from V and 4 from J, leaving 8 bases between them. Germline CDR1 is SGHDT and CDR2 is YYEEEE. The CDR3 spells CASSSGLYEQYF. As DNA, the CDR3 is TGTGCCAGCAGCTCAGGCCTTTACGAGCAGTACTTC.

The chain has TRBV11-2 and TRBJ2-7, with D perhaps matching TRBD1 (5 bases). The CDR3 is 15 amino acids. Per the germline V gene, CDR1 is SGHAT and CDR2 is FQNNGV. The ends were cut back, 5 bases at V and 0 bases at J, with 14 bases in the middle. The CDR3 sequence is CASSKARGASYEQYF. DNA of the CDR3: TGTGCCAGCAGCAAGGCCCGTGGGGCCTCCTACGAGCAGTACTTC. The full variable domain, its missing parts supplied by reference TRBV11-2 and TRBJ2-7, is EAGVAQSPRYKIIEKRQSVAFWCNPISGHATLYWYQQILGQGPKLLIQFQNNGVVDDSQLPKDRFSAERLKGVDSTLKIQPAKLEDSAVYLCASSKARGASYEQYFGPGTRLTVT.

J is TRBJ1-5 and V is TRBV7-9; TRBD1 aligns across 7 bases. This CDR3 comprises 13 residues. Germline lookup yields CDR1 SEHNR and CDR2 FQNEAQ (reference sequence). The V and J ends lost 8 bases and 6 bases, in that order; junction bases with no gene match: 7. The CDR3 sequence is CASGTGEGQPQHF. CDR3 in DNA: TGTGCCAGCGGTACAGGGGAAGGTCAGCCCCAGCATTTT.

As regards this clone: One end of the junction is discordant with germline, which a read error may explain. The chain carries TRBV10-3 and TRBJ1-5, with D uncertain. Germline values: CDR1 ENHRY, CDR2 SYGVKD. The CDR3 extends over 15 amino acids. This CDR3 reads CASSFLREEGQPQHF. As DNA, the CDR3 is TGTGCCAGCAGTTTCCTTAGGGAGGAGGGACAGCCCCAGCATTTT.

The CDR3 DNA sequence: TGTGCCAGCAGCTTCGGGGGGCCGTACAATGAGCAGTTCTTC. Translation gives CASSFGGPYNEQFF. This sequence joins TRBV7-8 and TRBJ2-1; D may be TRBD2 (7 bases). The germline CDR1 and CDR2 sequences are SGHVS and FQNEAQ. V was clipped by 3 bases and J by 4 bases, with 10 bases between them. This CDR3 region has 14 residues.

This clone has a single count. The V gene is TRBV5-1, the J gene TRBJ2-1; perhaps TRBD2 as D (6 bases). Germline CDR1 and CDR2: SGHRS and YFSETQ. The ends were cut back, 4 bases at V and 7 bases at J, with 12 bases in the middle. CDR3 length: 13 residues. In DNA form, the CDR3 reads TGCGCCAGCAGCCCTCACGGGAGTAATGAGCAGTTCTTC. It encodes CASSPHGSNEQFF.

The chain joins TRBV6-1 to TRBJ2-1; 9 bases match TRBD2. Germline values: CDR1 MNHNS, CDR2 SASEGT. This CDR3 region has 15 residues. Unmatched junction bases numbered 8, after V lost 7 bases and J lost 4 bases. CDR3 DNA: TGTGCCAGCACAAAGCGGGGGGCCCCTTACAATGAGCAGTTCTTC. It specifies CASTKRGAPYNEQFF.

This clone was seen a handful of times. The chain employs TRBV28 and TRBJ1-3, with D hard to call. This CDR3 spans 15 amino acids. Looked up from germline, CDR1 is MDHEN and CDR2 is SYDVKM. With 4 bases removed from V and 0 bases from J, the gap between germline ends came to 10 bases. The CDR3 nucleotides are TGTGCCAGCAGTTCGGACTCGAGCTCTGGAAACACCATATATTTT. Its translation: CASSSDSSSGNTIYF. Complete variable domain (other parts from reference TRBV28 and TRBJ1-3): DVKVTQSSRYLVKRTGEKVFLECVQDMDHENMFWYRQDPGLGLRLIYFSYDVKMKEKGDIPEGYSVSREKKERFSLILESASTNQTSMYLCASSSDSSSGNTIYFGEGSWLTVV.

The chain recombines TRBV30 with TRBJ2-7; D ambiguous. The germline V and J ends were trimmed by 5 bases and 0 bases, with 8 bases remaining between them. Per the germline V gene, CDR1 is GTSNPN and CDR2 is SVGIG (reference sequence). The CDR3 has 12 amino acids. This CDR3 is CAWSPSSYEQYF. DNA for the CDR3: TGTGCCTGGTCCCCGAGCTCCTACGAGCAGTACTTC.

V gene TRBV28 combines with J gene TRBJ1-6; no reliable D call. Trimming shortened V by 3 bases and J by 7 bases, and 4 bases separated the two germline ends. The CDR3 length is 12 residues. CDR1 and CDR2 (germline): MDHEN, SYDVKM. Written as DNA, the CDR3 is TGTGCCAGCAGTTTTGGCAATTCACCCCTCCACTTT. Residues: CASSFGNSPLHF.

The rearrangement joins TRBV6-5 to TRBJ1-4, with D maybe TRBD1 (5 bases). CDR1 and CDR2 from the germline V gene are MNHEY and SVGAGI. The V end lost 6 bases, the J end lost 0 bases, and 11 bases lay between the germline ends. CDR3 length equals 15 residues. The CDR3 nucleotides are TGTGCCAGCAGAGGGGTGGCTGCAACTAATGAAAAACTGTTTTTT. This codes for CASRGVAATNEKLFF.

J is TRBJ2-3 and V is TRBV5-1; 8 bases agree with TRBD2. This CDR3 has 14 amino acids. The germline V gene has CDR1 SGHRS and CDR2 YFSETQ. The V and J ends lost 4 bases and 5 bases, in that order; junction bases with no gene match: 6. Written as DNA, the CDR3 is TGCGCCAGCAGCCCCGGGGGGGTGGGAGATACGCAGTATTTT. Translating it yields CASSPGGVGDTQYF.

The V call is TRBV7-9, the J call TRBJ2-3, with 11 nucleotides matching TRBD2. CDR3 length equals 16 residues. CDR1 and CDR2 from the germline V gene are SEHNR and FQNEAQ (reference sequence). The V segment lost 3 bases and the J segment 0 bases; nucleotides outside the gene matches: 2. CDR3 coding DNA: TGTGCCAGCAGCTTCCTAGCGGGGGGAAGCACAGATACGCAGTATTTT. Its protein product is CASSFLAGGSTDTQYF.

The V gene is TRBV27, the J gene TRBJ2-1; TRBD2 matches at 10 bases. V was pared by 4 bases and J by 5 bases, with 8 bases of the junction left unmatched. Germline V CDR1 and CDR2: MNHEY, SMNVEV (reference sequence). The CDR3 consists of 16 residues. The chain's CDR3 is CASSSLAGVGHNEQFF. The CDR3 coding sequence is TGTGCCAGCAGTTCGCTAGCGGGAGTAGGTCACAATGAGCAGTTCTTC.

This chain uses TRBV4-1 with TRBJ2-3, with TRBD2 matching over 10 bases. The ends lost 5 bases at V and 4 bases at J; junction bases unmatched: 12. CDR1 and CDR2 from the germline V gene are MGHRA and YSYEKL. This CDR3 is built from 17 residues. In nucleotides, the CDR3 is TGCGCCAGCAGCACGTCGCGACTAGCGGGTGTGGCAGATACGCAGTATTTT. Encoded protein: CASSTSRLAGVADTQYF.

This chain links TRBV5-1 with TRBJ1-4, with 8 bases fitting TRBD1. Germline CDR1 reads SGHRS; CDR2 reads YFSETQ. The CDR3 sequence is 14 residues long. V dropped 5 bases and J dropped 4; count of bases not matched to a gene: 4. The CDR3 loop reads CASRGTGDNEKLFF. The CDR3 region has the DNA TGCGCCAGCAGGGGGACAGGAGATAATGAAAAACTGTTTTTT.

This chain links TRBV2 with TRBJ1-1, with 8 positions matching TRBD1. The CDR3 is 14 residues long. Trimming at V came to 7 bases and at J to 3 bases, leaving 7 bases not matched to a gene. The germline gives CDR1 SNHLY, CDR2 FYNNEI. In nucleotides, the CDR3 is TGTGCCAGCATGATGGACAGGGCGGACACTGAAGCTTTCTTT. Encoded protein: CASMMDRADTEAFF. Supplemented by reference TRBV2 and TRBJ1-1, the full variable domain reads EPEVTQTPSHQVTQMGQEVILRCVPISNHLYFYWYRQILGQKVEFLVSFYNNEISEKSEIFDDQFSVERPDGSNFTLKIRSTKLEDSAMYFCASMMDRADTEAFFGQGTRLTVV.